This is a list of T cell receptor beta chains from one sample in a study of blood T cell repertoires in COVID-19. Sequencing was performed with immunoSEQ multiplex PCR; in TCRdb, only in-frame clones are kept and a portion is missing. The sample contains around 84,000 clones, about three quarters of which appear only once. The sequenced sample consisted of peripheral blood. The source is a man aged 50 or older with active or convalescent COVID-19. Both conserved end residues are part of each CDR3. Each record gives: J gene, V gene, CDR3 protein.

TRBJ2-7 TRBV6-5 CASSYSRTSGDEQYF
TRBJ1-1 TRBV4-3 CASSREGYTEAFF
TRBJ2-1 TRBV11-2 CASRAVGPSSYNEQFF
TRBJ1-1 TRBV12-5 CASALIRGTEAFF
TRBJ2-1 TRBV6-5 CASSPSSRGEQFF
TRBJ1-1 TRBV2 CASGEGGGTEAFF
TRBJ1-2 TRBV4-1 CASSQGQTGQYGYTF
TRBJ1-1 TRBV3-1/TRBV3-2 CASSSGGTEAFF
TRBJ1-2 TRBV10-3 CAISGQYGYTF
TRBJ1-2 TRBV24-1 CATSPAAVAYGYTF
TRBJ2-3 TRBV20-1 CSAVQTYTQYF
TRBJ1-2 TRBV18 CASSPGQDDGYTF
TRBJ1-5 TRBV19 CASSVARGGSQPQHF
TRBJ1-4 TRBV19 CASRGALREKLFF
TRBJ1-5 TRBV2 CASSEVQGGQPQHF
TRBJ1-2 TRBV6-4 CASSDRGRSYGYTF
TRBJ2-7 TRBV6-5 CASWLSRYEQYF
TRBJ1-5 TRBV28 CASSSVGGYSNQPQHF
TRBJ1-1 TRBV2 CARQGVDTEAFF
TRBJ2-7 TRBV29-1 CSVEGGAYEQYF
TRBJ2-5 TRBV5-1 CASSWGVFQETQYF
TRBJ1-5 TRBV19 CASSIEERGQPQHF
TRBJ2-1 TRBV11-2 CASSPQRGPYNEQFF
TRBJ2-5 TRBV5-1 CASSLSIQETQYF
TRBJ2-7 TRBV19 CASSIDPGTGWNEQYF
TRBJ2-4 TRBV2 CASLRNGDIQYF
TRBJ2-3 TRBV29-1 CSVGGQGSDTQYF
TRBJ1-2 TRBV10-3 CAIRDTGGGSYDYGYTF
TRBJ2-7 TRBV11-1 CASSLPGSYEQYF
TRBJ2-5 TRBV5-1 CASSLDPRETQYF
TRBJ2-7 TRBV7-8 CASSPPDRASYEQYF